These T cell receptor beta chains were read from a single sample in a study of early T cells in non-severe SARS-CoV-2 infection. MiXCR, applied by TCRdb to the 5' RACE reads, yields one record per CDR3 protein. The sample shows approximately 65,000 distinct CDR3 sequences, about a tenth of them seen only once. Sequenced input: whole blood. The origin of the receptors is an adult who was a healthcare worker with PCR-confirmed SARS-CoV-2 infection or an uninfected control (not recorded which). Each CDR3 is given with its conserved first and last residue. D genes are given only for firm matches. The size field is filled for only some rows; it gives once, few, many or a size class.

J gene | clone size | D gene | V gene | CDR3 protein | CDR3 DNA
TRBJ1-2 | many | . | TRBV7-9 | CASSRERDYGYTF | TGTGCCAGCAGCCGCGAACGTGACTATGGCTACACCTTC
TRBJ1-4 | many | . | TRBV19 | CASSIDRTGFPGEEKLFF | TGTGCCAGTAGTATAGATCGGACCGGGTTTCCCGGGGAGGAAAAACTGTTTTTT
TRBJ1-3 | . | . | TRBV9 | CASAENSGNTIYF | TGTGCCAGCGCGGAGAACTCTGGAAACACCATATATTTT
TRBJ2-5 | . | . | TRBV12-3/TRBV12-4 | CASSFLETQYF | TGTGCCAGCAGTTTTCTTGAGACCCAGTACTTC
TRBJ2-1 | many | TRBD2 | TRBV20-1 | CSVSGRRSYNEQFF | TGCAGTGTTAGCGGGAGGAGGTCCTACAATGAGCAGTTCTTC
TRBJ2-3 | few | . | TRBV7-9 | CASSPRGGTSTDTQYF | TGTGCCAGCAGCCCCAGGGGGGGAACTAGCACAGATACGCAGTATTTT
TRBJ2-7 | . | . | TRBV12-3/TRBV12-4 | CASSLSGSIYEQYF | TGTGCCAGCAGTCTCTCAGGGTCGATATACGAGCAGTACTTC
TRBJ2-4 | many | . | TRBV7-9 | CASSLYGGKGAKNIQYF | TGTGCCAGCAGCTTATATGGGGGGAAAGGAGCCAAAAACATTCAGTACTTC
TRBJ2-1 | . | TRBD2 | TRBV18 | CASSPRLAGDNEQFF | TGTGCCAGCTCACCACGGCTAGCGGGGGACAATGAGCAGTTCTTC
TRBJ2-5 | many | . | TRBV28 | CASSQGRQTQYF | TGTGCCAGCAGTCAGGGGAGGCAGACCCAGTACTTC
TRBJ1-6 | . | . | TRBV20-1 | CSASLQGSYNSPLHF | TGCAGTGCTTCCCTTCAGGGGTCCTATAATTCACCCCTCCACTTT
TRBJ2-1 | few | TRBD2 | TRBV12-3/TRBV12-4 | CATGTSGRYNEQFF | TGTGCCACCGGGACTAGCGGGAGGTACAATGAGCAGTTCTTC
TRBJ2-7 | many | . | TRBV3-1 | CASSLDLHLYF | TGTGCCAGCAGCCTGGACCTCCACCTGTACTTC
TRBJ2-1 | many | . | TRBV7-9 | CASSFKEGGEQFF | TGTGCCAGCAGCTTTAAGGAGGGGGGTGAGCAGTTCTTC
TRBJ2-7 | many | . | TRBV19 | CASSSGSEQYF | TGTGCCAGTAGTTCGGGCTCTGAGCAGTACTTC
TRBJ1-6 | . | TRBD1 | TRBV28 | CASRPGTDNSPLHF | TGTGCCAGCAGACCCGGGACAGATAATTCACCCCTCCACTTT
TRBJ1-1 | many | . | TRBV29-1 | CSVVGHRDTKNTEAFF | TGCAGCGTTGTGGGGCACCGGGACACAAAGAACACTGAAGCTTTCTTT
TRBJ1-2 | few | . | TRBV12-3/TRBV12-4 | CASSFGSAGGYTF | TGTGCCAGCAGTTTTGGCAGTGCCGGTGGCTACACCTTC
TRBJ2-1 | . | . | TRBV10-3 | CAISERELAVNEQFF | TGTGCCATCAGTGAGCGCGAATTAGCGGTTAATGAGCAGTTCTTC
TRBJ2-5 | . | TRBD2 | TRBV20-1 | CSATPREEEGPSATQYF | TGCAGTGCTACCCCGCGGGAGGAGGAGGGCCCCAGCGCGACCCAGTACTTC
TRBJ2-3 | many | . | TRBV6-6 | CARTGKGERGTDTQYF | TGTGCCAGGACCGGGAAGGGGGAGAGGGGGACAGATACGCAGTATTTT
TRBJ2-5 | few | . | TRBV12-3/TRBV12-4 | CASGQHRETQYF | TGTGCCAGCGGCCAGCATCGAGAGACCCAGTACTTC
TRBJ2-1 | many | . | TRBV15 | CATSRDLGNNEQFF | TGTGCCACCAGCAGAGATCTAGGGAACAATGAGCAGTTCTTC
TRBJ2-5 | few | TRBD2 | TRBV30 | CAWSVGTSGSQETQYF | TGTGCCTGGAGTGTAGGGACTAGCGGGAGTCAAGAGACCCAGTACTTC
TRBJ2-7 | few | TRBD1 | TRBV6-2/TRBV6-3 | CASSSGGPYEQYF | TGTGCCAGCAGTTCAGGGGGCCCCTACGAGCAGTACTTC
TRBJ2-3 | once | TRBD1 | TRBV11-2 | CASRTGSQEDTQYF | TGTGCCAGTAGGACAGGGAGTCAGGAAGATACGCAGTATTTT
TRBJ2-5 | few | TRBD2 | TRBV4-1 | CASSQTSGAQETQYF | TGCGCCAGCAGCCAAACTAGCGGAGCCCAAGAGACCCAGTACTTC
TRBJ2-5 | . | . | TRBV6-6 | CASQYQETQYF | TGTGCCAGCCAATACCAAGAGACCCAGTACTTC
TRBJ1-5 | many | TRBD1 | TRBV5-5 | CASSLRQGASNQPQHF | TGTGCCAGCAGCCTCAGACAGGGGGCAAGCAATCAGCCCCAGCATTTT
TRBJ2-1 | few | TRBD2 | TRBV5-1 | CASSPRTSGRNEQFF | TGCGCCAGCAGCCCAAGGACTAGCGGGAGAAATGAGCAGTTCTTC
TRBJ2-1 | many | TRBD2 | TRBV3-1 | CASSPVAGFYNEQFF | TGTGCCAGCAGCCCTGTAGCGGGATTCTACAATGAGCAGTTCTTC
TRBJ2-3 | few | . | TRBV29-1 | CSVGTNPDTQYF | TGCAGCGTTGGGACAAATCCAGATACGCAGTATTTT
TRBJ2-7 | few | . | TRBV5-1 | CASSLRLGSSDEQYF | TGCGCCAGCAGCTTGAGGCTGGGATCTTCCGACGAGCAGTACTTC
TRBJ2-2 | . | . | TRBV2 | CASEYSSNTGELFF | TGTGCCAGCGAGTACTCTTCGAACACCGGGGAGCTGTTTTTT
TRBJ2-1 | many | . | TRBV7-2 | CASSPTWAYNEQFF | TGTGCCAGCAGCCCTACGTGGGCCTACAATGAGCAGTTCTTC
TRBJ1-2 | many | TRBD1 | TRBV7-9 | CASSLLDRDANYGYTF | TGTGCCAGCAGCCTTCTGGACAGGGACGCTAACTATGGCTACACCTTC
TRBJ2-7 | many | . | TRBV28 | CASLDLSTGAFEQYF | TGTGCCAGCCTGGATCTCTCGACAGGAGCCTTCGAGCAGTACTTC
TRBJ2-7 | many | TRBD2 | TRBV7-2 | CASSRAAGVTYEQYF | TGTGCCAGCAGCCGAGCAGCGGGAGTAACTTACGAGCAGTACTTC
TRBJ1-6 | few | TRBD1 | TRBV10-3 | CAIKGQDNSPLHF | TGTGCCATCAAGGGACAGGATAATTCACCCCTCCACTTT
TRBJ1-3 | many | . | TRBV7-9 | CASSLLSSGNTIYF | TGTGCCAGCAGCTTACTCTCCTCTGGAAACACCATATATTTT
TRBJ2-1 | many | . | TRBV14 | CASSQTTTYNEQFF | TGTGCCAGCAGCCAAACGACTACTTACAATGAGCAGTTCTTC
TRBJ2-3 | few | TRBD2 | TRBV5-1 | CASSSGLAGTTDTQYF | TGCGCCAGCAGCTCCGGACTAGCGGGCACCACAGATACGCAGTATTTT
TRBJ2-7 | . | . | TRBV7-6 | CASSPSAVGEQYF | TGTGCCAGCAGCCCCTCGGCGGTTGGTGAGCAGTACTTC
TRBJ1-5 | many | . | TRBV28 | CASSLDPFEPQHF | TGTGCCAGCAGTTTGGACCCCTTTGAGCCCCAGCATTTT
TRBJ2-2 | few | . | TRBV6-4 | CASSDTPGTGELFF | TGTGCCAGCAGTGATACCCCGGGCACCGGGGAGCTGTTTTTT
TRBJ2-1 | . | TRBD1 | TRBV2 | CASRDRGSNNEQFF | TGTGCCAGCAGGGACAGGGGGAGTAACAATGAGCAGTTCTTC
TRBJ2-7 | few | TRBD2 | TRBV2 | CASSEKREWLYEQYF | TGTGCCAGCAGTGAAAAGCGGGAGTGGTTGTACGAGCAGTACTTC
TRBJ1-6 | many | . | TRBV6-6 | CASTPGQGGSPLHF | TGTGCCAGCACCCCCGGGCAGGGTGGGTCACCCCTCCACTTT
TRBJ1-1 | few | . | TRBV28 | CASRFRVDGNTEAFF | TGTGCCAGCAGATTTCGAGTGGACGGGAACACTGAAGCTTTCTTT
TRBJ2-3 | . | . | TRBV7-2 | CASSLTPQDDTQYF | TGTGCCAGCAGCTTAACCCCCCAGGACGATACGCAGTATTTT
TRBJ2-1 | . | . | TRBV7-2 | CASSPLANF | TGTGCCAGCAGCCCCCTTGCGAACTTC
TRBJ2-2 | . | . | TRBV7-9 | CASTHTGELFF | TGTGCCAGCACTCACACCGGGGAGCTGTTTTTT
TRBJ2-5 | . | . | TRBV11-3 | CASSPGRDTKETQYF | TGTGCCAGCAGTCCCGGCAGGGACACAAAAGAGACCCAGTACTTC
TRBJ1-1 | many | TRBD1 | TRBV12-3/TRBV12-4 | CASSPPQGASMEAFF | TGTGCCAGCAGCCCCCCGCAGGGGGCGAGCATGGAAGCTTTCTTT
TRBJ1-6 | many | . | TRBV4-3 | CASSQGYDTSPLHF | TGCGCCAGCAGCCAAGGATATGACACTTCACCCCTCCACTTT
TRBJ2-1 | . | . | TRBV18 | CASSPGVASSSYNEQFF | TGTGCCAGCTCACCGGGGGTAGCCTCCAGCTCCTACAATGAGCAGTTCTTC
TRBJ2-1 | many | TRBD1 | TRBV28 | CASRLHPGTVYNEQFF | TGTGCCAGCAGACTCCACCCCGGGACAGTCTACAATGAGCAGTTCTTC
TRBJ2-7 | . | . | TRBV9 | CASSVGSGVVPYEQYF | TGTGCCAGCAGCGTAGGGTCCGGAGTTGTCCCCTACGAGCAGTACTTC